Reported below is one T cell receptor beta chain. CDR1 is ENHRY and CDR2 is SYGVKD in the germline V gene. The length of the CDR3 is 16 residues. With V trimmed by 10 bases and J by 5 bases, 12 bases remained unmatched. The data belong to a study of blood T cell repertoires in COVID-19. Overall study context: From T cells, B-cell-depleted T cells, or PBMCs came the material, which was cDNA or gDNA.

Some clones are missing from TCRdb's copy, which holds only in-frame ones; the method was immunoSEQ multiplex PCR. The data show 180,000 or so clones, approximately 78% seen once. This sequence was found in a woman older than 75 with active or convalescent COVID-19. V gene TRBV10-3 combines with J gene TRBJ2-3; 13 bases map to TRBD2. What was sequenced was peripheral blood. The CDR3 region is CASRLAGGTRGDTQYF. The CDR3 nucleotides are TGTGCCAGCAGACTAGCGGGGGGAACAAGAGGAGATACGCAGTATTTT.